The TCR beta chain under discussion was sequenced for a study of a mutant IDH1 vaccine in newly diagnosed glioma. Whole-study context: Patients previously underwent radiotherapy, temozolomide, or both, and most underwent both.

TCRdb's table, derived via immunoSEQ multiplex PCR, lists solely in-frame clones and lacks some. Among roughly 69,000 clones, about 88% were seen once, and the ten largest hold 1.5% to 2.5%. The sample's time point: week 35, safety follow-up. Each vaccine dose was 300 ug of mutant IDH1 20-mer peptide, with topical imiquimod. The sample holds a few counts of this clone. What it recognizes is unknown. In germline, CDR1 is SEHNR, CDR2 FQNEAQ (reference sequence). V dropped 5 bases and J dropped 8 bases, with 12 bases sitting between them. The CDR3 is 12 amino acids. The source material was PBMCs, sampled from a glioma patient whose treatment included an IDH1 peptide vaccine. The receptor was isolated from a young man with glioma. This sequence joins TRBV7-9 and TRBJ1-2; possible D gene TRBD1, 6 bases. CDR3: CASSPAGDGYTF. CDR3 nucleotide sequence: TGTGCCAGCAGCCCAGCAGGGGACGGCTACACCTTC.